This T cell receptor (beta chain) was captured by sequencing in a study of cytomegalovirus exposure and HLA in healthy donors. General study findings and limits: Cytomegalovirus status was reportedly diagnosed by the classifier with high specificity and sensitivity.

A remark on this clone: Its cognate antigen is unknown.

The PCR made use of 60 Vbeta and 13 Jbeta primers. Data came from immunoSEQ multiplex PCR; TCRdb stores just in-frame clones and leaves some out. The table has about 130,000 clones, roughly 70% seen once. The donors (healthy individuals) were bone marrow donors. CDR1 is MNHEY, CDR2 SMNVEV, per germline (reference sequence). The CDR3 loop spans 15 amino acids. V lost 5 bases and J lost 2; bases outside the gene matches: 5. This sequence was found in a man younger than 40 in good health and CMV-seronegative. The chain uses TRBV27 and TRBJ2-7; 11 bases align to TRBD1. Sequencing used PBMCs. As DNA, the CDR3 is TGTGCCAGCAGTGGCCCGGGACAGGGGGCCTACGAGCAGTACTTC. Amino acids: CASSGPGQGAYEQYF.